This T cell receptor (beta chain) comes out of a study of CD8 T cells in Susac syndrome. CDR1 and CDR2 from the germline V gene are SGHRS and YFSETQ. J gave up 6 bases and V 4 bases, and 5 bases lay outside the gene matches. This CDR3 contains 14 residues. The authors reverse transcribed roughly 0.5 to 1 ug RNA with random hexamers. Multiplex PCR with immunoSEQ amplified the TCR beta CDR3 across 54 Vbeta and 13 Jbeta. A single record per CDR3 protein comes from TCRdb applying MiXCR to the immunoSEQ multiplex PCR reads. The table has about 210,000 distinct CDR3 sequences, 85% to 95% seen once. In the multiple sclerosis control group, patients were treatment-naive and had stable or active relapsing-remitting disease.

The sample consisted of CD4+ T cells from PBMCs. The chain couples TRBV5-1 to TRBJ1-5, with TRBD1 matching 9 bases. The TCR sequence derives from a human donor with multiple sclerosis. Here the CDR3 DNA reads TGCGCCAGCAGCCTAGAGACAGGGGGTCAGCCCCAGCATTTT. This codes for CASSLETGGQPQHF.